This TCR beta chain was recovered during a study of cytotoxic CD8 clonotypes in ibrutinib-treated CLL. Study outcomes and limitations: Clonotypes that were public were uncommon, and they contracted or stayed stable on treatment. Clonality went up at ibrutinib response and then declined back toward baseline at progression. Researchers report that baseline clonality outpaced age-matched healthy donors and tracked circulating CD8+ T-cell counts.

Target depth was 1 in 200,000 to 1 in 1 million T cells, about 10x per clonotype. Assay used: immunoSEQ multiplex PCR; TCRdb lists only in-frame clones, some missing. The sample records approximately 300,000 clones, roughly 80% being singletons. A word on this clone: Its antigen remains unidentified.

The CDR3 is 14 amino acids. V lost 3 bases and J lost 4, with 11 bases in between. CDR1 is SGDLS, CDR2 YYNGEE, per germline. The sample consisted of PBMCs, taken before ibrutinib treatment. This rearrangement joins TRBV9 to TRBJ2-1, with D perhaps matching TRBD2 (6 bases). The clonotype originates from a human donor with chronic lymphocytic leukemia. CDR3 DNA sequence: TGTGCCAGCAGCGACGCCGGGAGTTACAATGAGCAGTTCTTC. It codes for CASSDAGSYNEQFF.